This note documents a single TCR beta chain sequence. What it binds is unknown. These data come from a study of CD8 T cell repertoires and HIV-1 epitope variants. For the study at large: T cells were stimulated with Twenty-five Gag and Nef peptides separately.

Germline lookup yields CDR1 KGHSH and CDR2 LQKENI. With 4 bases clipped from V and 5 bases from J, the junction kept 12 bases outside the gene matches. The CDR3 consists of 17 residues. Produced via immunoSEQ multiplex PCR; TCRdb's table is partial and in-frame only. The repertoire holds 4,000 to 5,500 clones, with less than 75% as singletons. The V gene is TRBV18, the J gene TRBJ2-1; 9 bases are shared with TRBD1. This clonotype originated in a male donor with HIV. The specimen was cultured CD8+ T cells derived from PBMCs. DNA of the CDR3: TGTGCCAGCTCACGATCCTCCGGGACAGGGTACAACAATGAGCAGTTCTTC. Amino acid sequence: CASSRSSGTGYNNEQFF.